This entry features one TCR beta chain sequence. The antigen is not known. This CDR3 spans 15 amino acids. Germline loops: CDR1 SGDLS, CDR2 YYNGEE. The trim removed 7 bases at V and 0 bases at J, leaving 4 bases unmatched. The study ran its PCR with 60 Vbeta and 13 Jbeta primers. The protocol was immunoSEQ multiplex PCR, while the TCRdb copy is restricted to in-frame clones and leaves out a portion. The sample's table shows 190,000 or so clones. This entry belongs to a study of cytomegalovirus exposure and HLA in healthy donors. Points from the study as a whole: In the analysis, some V segments, TRBV6-2 and TRBV6-3 included, were excluded as indistinguishable. Researchers reported that a few CMV-associated chains were confirmed in vitro as CMV antigen-specific. Across HLA loci, a later analysis found differing TCR association rates, with DRB1 most and HLA-C fewest. Per published reports, the classifier diagnosed cytomegalovirus status with high specificity and sensitivity.

V usage is TRBV9 and J usage is TRBJ2-2, with 9 bases lining up with TRBD1. Material for sequencing was PBMCs. The receptor was derived from a boy aged 5 to 17 in good health and CMV-seronegative. CDR3 nucleotides: TGTGCCAGCGGACAGGGGCCGCCGAACACCGGGGAGCTGTTTTTT. Translating it yields CASGQGPPNTGELFF.